This TCR beta chain was sequenced in a study of control samples from healthy donors and cancer patients. Germline CDR1 SGHTA, CDR2 FQGTGA. The CDR3 has 13 amino acids. V dropped 5 bases and J dropped 4; count of bases not matched to a gene: 4. Generated by immunoSEQ multiplex PCR, the TCRdb table keeps only in-frame clones and is missing some. The table has 90,000 or so clones, roughly 80% seen once. Sequenced sample: PBMCs. The TCR was taken from a man between 70 and 80 years old with lung cancer. The rearrangement links TRBV7-3 to TRBJ1-2, with 7 bases that match TRBD1. The CDR3 DNA reads TGTGCCAGCAGCGGCAGGGACAGCTATGGCTACACCTTC. Translating it yields CASSGRDSYGYTF.